This is a list of T cell receptor beta chains from one sample in a study of cytomegalovirus exposure and HLA in healthy donors. The repertoire was sequenced with immunoSEQ multiplex PCR; TCRdb's copy has only in-frame clones and lacks some. The data contain 60,000 to 80,000 clones, approximately 67% of them singletons. The specimen was PBMCs. Source of these receptors: a man younger than 40 in good health and CMV-seronegative. CDR3s include the opening cysteine and the closing phenylalanine or tryptophan. Fields, in order: CDR3 length, D gene, clone size, V gene, J gene, CDR3 protein, CDR3 DNA. A D gene is named only where the DNA matches it firmly. Where a row states a size, it is once, few, many or the class of an expanded clone; other rows omit it.

15	TRBD1	NA	TRBV7-2	TRBJ2-7	CASSSNGGQGYEQYF	TGTGCCAGCAGCTCCAATGGGGGACAGGGCTACGAGCAGTACTTC
14	NA	NA	TRBV25-1	TRBJ1-3	CASTGREAGNTIYF	TGTGCCTCCACTGGAAGGGAGGCAGGAAACACCATATATTTT
13	TRBD1	NA	TRBV6-5	TRBJ2-7	CASRHRGYYEQYF	TGTGCCAGCAGGCACAGGGGTTACTACGAGCAGTACTTC
15	TRBD1	NA	TRBV29-1	TRBJ1-5	CSVITQGAGNQPQHF	TGCAGCGTGATTACCCAGGGGGCTGGCAATCAGCCCCAGCATTTT
15	NA	few	TRBV11-2	TRBJ2-2	CASSLEHSITGELFF	TGTGCCAGCAGCTTAGAACACAGCATCACCGGGGAGCTGTTTTTT
13	NA	NA	TRBV29-1	TRBJ2-7	CSVEGETAYEQYF	TGCAGCGTTGAAGGAGAAACAGCTTACGAGCAGTACTTC
13	NA	NA	TRBV6-5	TRBJ1-2	CASRRQGRNGYTF	TGTGCCAGCCGCAGGCAGGGGCGGAATGGCTACACCTTC
15	TRBD2	NA	TRBV9	TRBJ2-5	CASSVGGAEAETQYF	TGTGCCAGCAGCGTCGGGGGGGCCGAGGCGGAGACCCAGTACTTC
16	TRBD2	once	TRBV15	TRBJ2-7	CATSTSLAGGLYEQYF	TGTGCCACCAGCACCTCCCTAGCGGGGGGGCTCTACGAGCAGTACTTC
15	TRBD1	few	TRBV2	TRBJ1-1	CASRDLKDRVTEAFF	TGTGCCAGCCGTGACCTTAAGGACAGGGTCACTGAAGCTTTCTTT
14	TRBD1	NA	TRBV28	TRBJ2-6	CASQGAPGANVLTF	TGTGCCTCCCAGGGGGCGCCTGGGGCCAACGTCCTGACTTTC
14	NA	NA	TRBV7-7	TRBJ2-1	CASSSSGLGNEQFF	TGTGCCAGCAGCTCATCGGGACTCGGCAATGAGCAGTTCTTC
11	NA	NA	TRBV29-1	TRBJ2-5	CSVGQRETQYF	TGCAGCGTAGGACAGCGGGAGACCCAGTACTTC
16	TRBD2	NA	TRBV29-1	TRBJ2-3	CSVVGRLAGVTDTQYF	TGCAGCGTTGTGGGAAGACTAGCGGGGGTGACAGATACGCAGTATTTT
14	TRBD1	NA	TRBV6-5	TRBJ1-2	CASSYGDRVGGYTF	TGTGCCAGCAGTTACGGGGACAGGGTGGGCGGCTACACCTTC
16	NA	NA	TRBV6-5	TRBJ2-7	CASSYEAGTPTYEQYF	TGTGCCAGCAGTTACGAAGCCGGGACACCAACCTACGAGCAGTACTTC
14	TRBD1	few	TRBV2	TRBJ2-7	CASYDRVSPYEQYF	TGTGCCAGCTATGACAGGGTCTCTCCCTACGAGCAGTACTTC
15	NA	NA	TRBV6-1	TRBJ2-3	CASSLLALGTDTQYF	TGTGCCAGCAGTCTACTAGCCCTAGGCACAGATACGCAGTATTTT
13	NA	NA	TRBV5-1	TRBJ1-1	CASSQQTNTEAFF	TGCGCCAGCAGCCAACAAACGAACACTGAAGCTTTCTTT
15	NA	once	TRBV6-5	TRBJ1-6	CASSYSFRLNSPLHF	TGTGCCAGCAGTTACTCTTTCAGGCTTAATTCACCCCTCCACTTT
17	TRBD1	few	TRBV30	TRBJ1-3	CAWSRPRQGALGNTIYF	TGTGCCTGGAGTCGACCCCGACAGGGGGCGCTTGGAAACACCATATATTTT
15	NA	NA	TRBV14	TRBJ2-3	CASSQFFHITDTQYF	TGTGCCAGCAGCCAATTCTTTCACATCACAGATACGCAGTATTTT
15	NA	NA	TRBV14	TRBJ2-7	CASSQGQRGPYEQYF	TGTGCCAGCAGCCAAGGACAACGGGGTCCCTACGAGCAGTACTTC